A selection of T cell receptor beta chains follows, all from one sample in a study of T cell responses to AZD1222 COVID-19 vaccine. Data came from immunoSEQ multiplex PCR; TCRdb stores just in-frame clones and leaves some out. The sample includes about 190,000 clones, about 87% of them seen just once. The material sequenced was peripheral blood, taken on day 0 of MenACWY control vaccination. Every receptor here comes from an adult in good health. The CDR3 runs from the conserved cysteine through the conserved F or W. D genes are given only for firm matches. Rows may omit the clone size; those that give it use once, few, many or a size class.

d_call	clone_size	v_call	j_call	cdr3_aa	cdr3_nt
TRBD2	-	TRBV6-5	TRBJ2-3	CASNTLAGGQDTQYF	TGTGCCAGCAACACACTAGCGGGGGGTCAAGATACGCAGTATTTT
-	-	TRBV6-5	TRBJ1-1	CASTAGNTEAFF	TGTGCCAGCACCGCAGGGAACACTGAAGCTTTCTTT
-	once	TRBV5-1	TRBJ2-5	CASSLKETQYF	TGCGCCAGCAGCTTGAAGGAGACCCAGTACTTC
-	-	TRBV9	TRBJ2-1	CASSVGFVASDSVPNEQFF	TGTGCCAGCAGCGTAGGTTTTGTAGCTAGCGATAGTGTGCCCAATGAGCAGTTCTTC
-	-	TRBV18	TRBJ2-2	CASSPELVDTNTGELFF	TGTGCCAGCTCACCCGAGCTGGTGGACACGAACACCGGGGAGCTGTTTTTT
-	-	TRBV6-2/TRBV6-3	TRBJ1-2	CASSYPGSRPGGYTF	TGTGCCAGCAGTTACCCCGGGAGCCGGCCTGGAGGCTACACCTTC
-	once	TRBV7-9	TRBJ2-3	CASSLSGLSTDTQYF	TGTGCCAGCAGCTTATCAGGGTTGAGCACAGATACGCAGTATTTT
TRBD1	-	TRBV11-2	TRBJ1-1	CASSPGQKAFF	TGTGCCAGCAGCCCGGGACAGAAGGCTTTCTTT
TRBD2	-	TRBV4-3	TRBJ2-2	CASSLSGSGVSGELFF	TGCGCCAGCAGCCTTTCGGGTAGCGGGGTCTCCGGGGAGCTGTTTTTT
TRBD1	few	TRBV7-6	TRBJ1-6	CASSSRGTAVNSPLHF	TGTGCCAGCAGCTCCAGGGGGACGGCTGTAAATTCACCCCTCCACTTT
-	-	TRBV19	TRBJ2-2	CASSIFGAGNTGELFF	TGTGCCAGTAGTATTTTTGGGGCTGGTAACACCGGGGAGCTGTTTTTT
TRBD2	-	TRBV6-4	TRBJ2-7	CARHGTSENEQYF	TGTGCCAGACACGGGACTAGCGAAAACGAGCAGTACTTC
-	-	TRBV11-2	TRBJ1-1	CASSLNSGFAAFF	TGTGCCAGCAGCTTAAATTCGGGATTTGCAGCTTTCTTT
-	-	TRBV19	TRBJ2-7	CASSLLGPSSYEQYF	TGTGCCAGTAGTCTCCTGGGCCCGAGCTCCTACGAGCAGTACTTC
-	-	TRBV29-1	TRBJ1-1	CSVVQLGWGPTEAFF	TGCAGCGTTGTTCAGCTAGGATGGGGTCCCACTGAAGCTTTCTTT
TRBD1	-	TRBV3-1/TRBV3-2	TRBJ2-5	CASSIWTGGFQETQYF	TGTGCCAGCAGCATTTGGACAGGGGGCTTCCAGGAGACCCAGTACTTC
TRBD2	-	TRBV6-1	TRBJ2-1	CASSEALRGSSGREQFF	TGTGCCAGCAGTGAAGCGCTTCGAGGTTCGAGCGGGAGGGAGCAGTTCTTC
-	-	TRBV10-1	TRBJ1-2	CASTLTVHCGYTF	TGCGCCAGCACCTTGACGGTCCACTGTGGCTACACCTTC
TRBD2	-	TRBV27	TRBJ2-3	CASTLLAGSTDTQYF	TGTGCCAGCACTCTCCTAGCGGGGAGCACAGATACGCAGTATTTT